One and the same sample provided the 6 T cell receptor beta chains below, sequenced in a study of CD8+ T cells in alopecia areata (dated by TCRdb to between 2018 and 2020). This sample's time point label indicates: baseline before oral tofacitinib. The library relied on the immunoSEQ multiplex PCR assay. To provide template for TCR sequencing, every sample had RNA extracted and reverse transcribed into cDNA. TCRdb stores this immuneACCESS table with in-frame sequences only. Part of the clones is absent; in the studies checked, under half of the shortfall reflects unresolved V genes, and no reason is known for the rest. The sample yields 150,000 to 200,000 clones; 50% to 70% were counted once. Approximately 1.7% of the sample belongs to the ten largest clones. The sample consisted of CD4+ T cells sorted from blood, taken at week 0. These receptors were collected from a human donor with alopecia areata.

This chain connects TRBV10-1 to TRBJ2-5; TRBD2 might be the D (6 bases). V was clipped by 10 bases and J by 2 bases, with 14 bases between them. This CDR3 spans 13 amino acids. Looked up from germline, CDR1 is WNHNN and CDR2 is SYGVQD (reference sequence). CDR3 sequence reads: CATSRDLQETQYF. Written as DNA, the CDR3 is TGCGCCACCTCCCGGGACTTACAAGAGACCCAGTACTTC.

This rearrangement joins TRBV4-3 to TRBJ1-2; 12 bases map to TRBD1. V was clipped by 0 bases and J by 3 bases; unmatched bases: 5. Germline-derived CDR1 and CDR2 are LGHNA and YSLEER. The CDR3 contains 17 residues. The CDR3, as DNA: TGCGCCAGCAGCCAAGATTTGGGACAGGGGGCCTACTATGGCTACACCTTC. It specifies CASSQDLGQGAYYGYTF.

This chain joins TRBV27 and TRBJ2-3; the D gene is possibly TRBD1 (6 bases). This CDR3 region has 15 residues. The V end was cut by 5 bases, the J end by 0 bases, with 12 bases between. Germline CDR1 reads MNHEY; CDR2 reads SMNVEV (reference sequence). The CDR3 region is CASSQGTLSTDTQYF. The CDR3 coding sequence is TGTGCCAGCAGTCAGGGGACACTGAGCACAGATACGCAGTATTTT.

The chain has TRBV25-1 and TRBJ1-2; 12 bases map to TRBD1. CDR3 size: 16 residues. J gave up 4 bases and V 10 bases, and 13 bases lay outside the gene matches. Germline values: CDR1 MGHDK, CDR2 SYGVNS. Written as DNA, the CDR3 is TGTGCCAAGAACCCGGGACAGGGGGCTAATGGCTATGGCTACACCTTC. Translation gives CAKNPGQGANGYGYTF.

This clone was observed once. The V and J genes are TRBV11-2 and TRBJ2-5, with D perhaps matching TRBD1 (6 bases). The CDR3 contains 13 residues. The ends were cut back, 4 bases at V and 4 bases at J, with 10 bases in the middle. In germline, CDR1 is SGHAT, CDR2 FQNNGV. CDR3 amino acids: CASSSRGGETQYF. CDR3 coding DNA: TGTGCCAGCAGCTCCAGGGGCGGAGAGACCCAGTACTTC.

In the case of this clone: The sample carries other DNA sequences with the same CDR3. The V and J genes are TRBV30 and TRBJ1-1; D unclear. The CDR3 consists of 11 residues. Per the germline V gene, CDR1 is GTSNPN and CDR2 is SVGIG (reference sequence). V gave up 1 base and J gave up 10 bases, with 10 bases separating them. CDR3 loop: CAWSGPSGAFF. The CDR3 nucleotides read TGTGCCTGGAGTGGACCGTCAGGAGCTTTCTTT.